The source of this T cell receptor (beta chain) is a study of cytomegalovirus exposure and HLA in healthy donors. Looking at the study overall: The same platform was used for the 120 validation repertoires and the roughly 680 first-cohort repertoires, a later analysis reported.

Study-wide points: Generally TCR sequences proved uncommon, though certain public TCRs appeared in numerous donors. The study flagged roughly 150 TCR beta chains as cytomegalovirus-associated.

As to this clone: The antigen is not known.

The CDR3 runs 16 residues. Germline loops: CDR1 MGHRA, CDR2 YSYEKL. Trimming cost V 5 bases and J 7 bases; bases outside gene matches: 13. Clones were sequenced by immunoSEQ multiplex PCR, and TCRdb holds only the in-frame ones, with some missing. This repertoire shows 100,000 to 130,000 clones, about 85% found once; its top ten account for over 2.5%. The sequencing input was PBMCs. V usage is TRBV4-1 and J usage is TRBJ1-4, with 7 bases lining up with TRBD1. This clonotype was obtained from a woman younger than 35 in good health and CMV-seronegative. The CDR3 bases are TGCGCCAGCAGCGCAAGCCCTCAGGGGGTTAGTGAAAAACTGTTTTTT. It translates to CASSASPQGVSEKLFF.